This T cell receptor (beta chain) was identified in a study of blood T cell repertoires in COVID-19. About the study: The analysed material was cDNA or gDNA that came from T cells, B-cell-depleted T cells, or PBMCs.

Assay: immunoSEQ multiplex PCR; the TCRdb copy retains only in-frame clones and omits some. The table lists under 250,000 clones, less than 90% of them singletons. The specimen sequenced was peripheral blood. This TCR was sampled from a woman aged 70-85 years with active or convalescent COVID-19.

The DNA of the CDR3 is TGTGCCAGCAGCCCAAGGACAGGGGGAGGTTGGCCCCAGCATTTT. This sequence encodes CASSPRTGGGWPQHF. The V and J genes are TRBV5-6 and TRBJ1-5; 10 nucleotides line up with TRBD1. The V segment lost 4 bases and the J segment 9 bases; nucleotides outside the gene matches: 10. Germline CDR1 is SGHDT and CDR2 is YYEEEE. The CDR3 is made up of 15 amino acids.